A single sample is the source of the 5 T cell receptor beta chains below, sequenced in a study of blood T cell repertoires in COVID-19. Only in-frame clones appear in the TCRdb table, and some are missing; sequencing was by immunoSEQ multiplex PCR. The sample shows approximately 130,000 clones, approximately 89% of them seen only once. The sample comprised peripheral blood. These receptors all stem from a human donor in a cohort sampled during active COVID-19.

The chain has TRBV19 and TRBJ1-5; the D is unclear. The CDR3 contains 14 residues. CDR1 and CDR2 (germline): LNHDA, SQIVND (reference sequence). With 5 bases removed from V and 2 bases from J, the gap between germline ends came to 10 bases. CDR3 DNA: TGTGCCAGTAGTGAGGGTGGGGGCAATCAGCCCCAGCATTTT. Residues: CASSEGGGNQPQHF. Supplemented by reference TRBV19 and TRBJ1-5, the full variable domain reads DGGITQSPKYLFRKEGQNVTLSCEQNLNHDAMYWYRQDPGQGLRLIYYSQIVNDFQKGDIAEGYSVSREKKESFPLTVTSAQKNPTAFYLCASSEGGGNQPQHFGDGTRLSIL.

The chain has TRBV7-6 and TRBJ2-1; TRBD2 is a possible D gene (6 bases). With 0 bases removed from V and 0 bases from J, the gap between germline ends came to 12 bases. The CDR3 contains 17 residues. The germline V gene encodes CDR1 SGHVS and CDR2 FNYEAQ. The CDR3 DNA reads TGTGCCAGCAGCTTAGCGGCTAGCGCGAGCTCCTACAATGAGCAGTTCTTC. It translates to CASSLAASASSYNEQFF. Using reference TRBV7-6 and TRBJ2-1 for the parts outside the CDR3, the full variable domain is GAGVSQSPRYKVTKRGQDVALRCDPISGHVSLYWYRQALGQGPEFLTYFNYEAQQDKSGLPNDRFSAERPEGSISTLTIQRTEQRDSAMYRCASSLAASASSYNEQFFGPGTRLTVL.

CDR3 residues: CASGRGGGDTEAFF. The DNA of the CDR3 is TGTGCCAGCGGTAGAGGAGGGGGGGACACTGAAGCTTTCTTT. V is TRBV5-4 and J is TRBJ1-1, with a tentative D call TRBD1 (6 bases). Germline V CDR1 and CDR2: SGHNT, YYREEE (reference sequence). Trimming shortened V by 7 bases and J by 3 bases, and 16 bases separated the two germline ends. CDR3 size: 14 residues.

The rearrangement joins TRBV7-9 to TRBJ2-1; 10 bases are a match to TRBD2. The CDR3 loop spans 16 amino acids. V lost 5 bases and J lost 10; bases outside the gene matches: 14. The germline V gene encodes CDR1 SEHNR and CDR2 FQNEAQ (reference sequence). CDR3 loop: CASSQSSGGSAGEQFF. The CDR3 region has the DNA TGTGCCAGCAGCCAGAGTAGCGGGGGGTCCGCAGGGGAGCAGTTCTTC. The full variable domain, with the rest looked up from reference TRBV7-9 and TRBJ2-1, is DTGVSQNPRHKITKRGQNVTFRCDPISEHNRLYWYRQTLGQGPEFLTYFQNEAQLEKSRLLSDRFSAERPKGSFSTLEIQRTEQGDSAMYLCASSQSSGGSAGEQFFGPGTRLTVL.

The CDR3 reads CASSLYEGGTNEKLFF. Written as DNA, the CDR3 is TGTGCCAGCAGCTTATACGAAGGGGGCACTAATGAAAAACTGTTTTTT. The chain joins TRBV7-9 to TRBJ1-4, with 7 bases identical to TRBD1. The CDR3 sequence is 16 residues long. Unmatched junction bases numbered 5, after V lost 2 bases and J lost 2 bases. Germline CDR1 reads SEHNR; CDR2 reads FQNEAQ (reference sequence).